This T cell receptor (beta chain) was sequenced for a study of human T cells and chemical hapten exposure. Study as a whole: Small volume differences among pooled libraries mainly caused per-sample TCR yield variation.

Regarding the study as a whole: DPC sensitization left the count of TCRs above 1 in 1000 unchanged.

The germline V gene has CDR1 LNHNV and CDR2 YYDKDF (reference sequence). The V gene lost 3 bases and the J gene lost 1 base, with 6 bases spanning the gap. This CDR3 is 13 amino acids long. The authors' processing: Counting gave a median of about 89,000 TCRs per sample, with values ranging from about 23,224 to 700,000. A single record per CDR3 protein comes from TCRdb applying MiXCR to the RACE reads. TCRdb assigned the V and J calls; the authors' analysis was not used. The sample holds under 45,000 distinct CDR3 sequences, 4.5% to 5.5% seen once. Time point indicated: healthy volunteer bleed at 6 weeks. The total RNA was obtained from whole blood that was not fractionated. This clonotype was seen repeatedly, ten times or more. Antigen unknown.

The clonotype was recovered from a human donor in good health. Some clones in this sample may be carry-over from other donors' samples. Sequencing used whole blood. This chain joins TRBV15 and TRBJ1-1; the D is unclear. The chain's CDR3 is CATSRVTNTEAFF. The CDR3 bases are TGTGCCACCAGCAGGGTTACGAACACTGAAGCTTTCTTT.